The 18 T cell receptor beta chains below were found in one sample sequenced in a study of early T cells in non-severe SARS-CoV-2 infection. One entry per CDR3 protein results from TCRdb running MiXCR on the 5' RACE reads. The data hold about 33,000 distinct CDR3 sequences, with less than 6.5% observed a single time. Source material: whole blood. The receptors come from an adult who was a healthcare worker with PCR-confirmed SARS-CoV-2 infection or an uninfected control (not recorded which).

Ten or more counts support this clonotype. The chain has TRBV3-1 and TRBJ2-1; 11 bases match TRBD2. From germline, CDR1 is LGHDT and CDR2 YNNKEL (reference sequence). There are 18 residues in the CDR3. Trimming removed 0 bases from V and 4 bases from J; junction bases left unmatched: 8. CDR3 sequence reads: CASSQDQTGTSGYNEQFF. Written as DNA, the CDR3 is TGTGCCAGCAGCCAAGATCAGACCGGGACTAGCGGTTACAATGAGCAGTTCTTC.

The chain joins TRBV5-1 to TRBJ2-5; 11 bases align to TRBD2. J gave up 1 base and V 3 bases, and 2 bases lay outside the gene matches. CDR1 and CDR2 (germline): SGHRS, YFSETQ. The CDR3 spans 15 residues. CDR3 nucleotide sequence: TGCGCCAGCAGCTCTAGCGGGAGGATCCAAGAGACCCAGTACTTC. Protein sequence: CASSSSGRIQETQYF.

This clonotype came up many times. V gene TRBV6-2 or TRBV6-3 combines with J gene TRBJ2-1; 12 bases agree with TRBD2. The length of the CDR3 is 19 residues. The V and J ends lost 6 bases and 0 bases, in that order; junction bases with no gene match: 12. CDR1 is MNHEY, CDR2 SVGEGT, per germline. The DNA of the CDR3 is TGTGCCAGCAGCCTACTAGCGGGGGGCCATCCAAGCTCCTACAATGAGCAGTTCTTC. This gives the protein CASSLLAGGHPSSYNEQFF.

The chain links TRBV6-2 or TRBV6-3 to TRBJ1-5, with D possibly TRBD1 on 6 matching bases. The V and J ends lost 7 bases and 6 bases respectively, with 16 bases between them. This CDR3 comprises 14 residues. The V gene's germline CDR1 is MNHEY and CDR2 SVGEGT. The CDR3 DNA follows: TGTGCCAGCAAGGGGGACGGGGTAGGTCAGCCCCAGCATTTT. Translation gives CASKGDGVGQPQHF.

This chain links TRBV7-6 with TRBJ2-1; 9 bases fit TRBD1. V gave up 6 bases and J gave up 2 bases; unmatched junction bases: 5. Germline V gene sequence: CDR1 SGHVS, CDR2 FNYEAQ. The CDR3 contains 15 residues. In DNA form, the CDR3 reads TGTGCCAGCAGTTTGGGACAGGGCACCTACAATGAGCAGTTCTTC. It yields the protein CASSLGQGTYNEQFF.

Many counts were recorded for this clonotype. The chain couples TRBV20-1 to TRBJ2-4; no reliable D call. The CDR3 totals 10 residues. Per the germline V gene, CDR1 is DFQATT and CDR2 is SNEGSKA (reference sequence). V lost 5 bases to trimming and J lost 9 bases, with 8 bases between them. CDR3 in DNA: TGCAGTGCTGGCGAATCCATTCAGTACTTC. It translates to CSAGESIQYF.

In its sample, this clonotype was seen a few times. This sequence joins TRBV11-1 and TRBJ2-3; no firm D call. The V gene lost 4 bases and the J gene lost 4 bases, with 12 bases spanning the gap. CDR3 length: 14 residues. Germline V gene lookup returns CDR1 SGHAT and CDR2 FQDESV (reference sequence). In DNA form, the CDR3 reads TGTGCCAGCAGCTCCCCGGACGGACCAGATACGCAGTATTTT. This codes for CASSSPDGPDTQYF. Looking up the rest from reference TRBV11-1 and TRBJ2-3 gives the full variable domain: EAEVAQSPRYKITEKSQAVAFWCDPISGHATLYWYRQILGQGPELLVQFQDESVVDDSQLPKDRFSAERLKGVDSTLKIQPAELGDSAMYLCASSSPDGPDTQYFGPGTRLTVL.

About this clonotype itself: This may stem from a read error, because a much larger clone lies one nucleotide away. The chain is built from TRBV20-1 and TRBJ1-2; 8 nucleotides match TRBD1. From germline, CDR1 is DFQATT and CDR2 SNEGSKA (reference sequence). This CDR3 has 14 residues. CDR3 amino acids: CSASGQGIGYGFTF. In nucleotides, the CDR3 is TGCAGTGCTAGTGGACAGGGAATAGGCTATGGCTTCACCTTC.

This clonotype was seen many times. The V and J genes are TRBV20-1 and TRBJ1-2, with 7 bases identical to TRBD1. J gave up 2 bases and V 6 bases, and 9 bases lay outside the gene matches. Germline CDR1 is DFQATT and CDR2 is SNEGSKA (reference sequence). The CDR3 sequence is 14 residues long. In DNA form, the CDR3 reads TGCAGTGCAACAGACAGGGTCGGGAACTATGGCTACACCTTC. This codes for CSATDRVGNYGYTF.

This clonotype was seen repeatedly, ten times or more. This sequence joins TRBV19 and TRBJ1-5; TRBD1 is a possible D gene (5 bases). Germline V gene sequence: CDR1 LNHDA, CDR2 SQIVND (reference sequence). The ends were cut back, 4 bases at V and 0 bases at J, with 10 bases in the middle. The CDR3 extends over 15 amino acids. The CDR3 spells CASSTRQFSNQPQHF. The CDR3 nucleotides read TGTGCCAGTAGTACCCGACAGTTTAGCAATCAGCCCCAGCATTTT. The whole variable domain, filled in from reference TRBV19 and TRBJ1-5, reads DGGITQSPKYLFRKEGQNVTLSCEQNLNHDAMYWYRQDPGQGLRLIYYSQIVNDFQKGDIAEGYSVSREKKESFPLTVTSAQKNPTAFYLCASSTRQFSNQPQHFGDGTRLSIL.

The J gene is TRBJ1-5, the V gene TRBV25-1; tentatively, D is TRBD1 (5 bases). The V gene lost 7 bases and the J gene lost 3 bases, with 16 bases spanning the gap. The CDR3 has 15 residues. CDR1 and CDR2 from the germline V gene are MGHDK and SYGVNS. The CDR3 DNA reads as TGTGCCAGCACCCTAAAACCGGGGCCCAATCAGCCCCAGCATTTT. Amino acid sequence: CASTLKPGPNQPQHF.

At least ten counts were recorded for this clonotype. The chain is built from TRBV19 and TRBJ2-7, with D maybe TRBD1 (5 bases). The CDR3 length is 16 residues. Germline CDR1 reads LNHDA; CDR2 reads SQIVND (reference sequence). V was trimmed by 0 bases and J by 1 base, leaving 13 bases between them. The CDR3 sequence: CASSIDLAGRSYEQYF. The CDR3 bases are TGTGCCAGTAGTATAGATCTGGCAGGGCGATCCTACGAGCAGTACTTC. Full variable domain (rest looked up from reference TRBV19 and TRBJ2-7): DGGITQSPKYLFRKEGQNVTLSCEQNLNHDAMYWYRQDPGQGLRLIYYSQIVNDFQKGDIAEGYSVSREKKESFPLTVTSAQKNPTAFYLCASSIDLAGRSYEQYFGPGTRLTVT.

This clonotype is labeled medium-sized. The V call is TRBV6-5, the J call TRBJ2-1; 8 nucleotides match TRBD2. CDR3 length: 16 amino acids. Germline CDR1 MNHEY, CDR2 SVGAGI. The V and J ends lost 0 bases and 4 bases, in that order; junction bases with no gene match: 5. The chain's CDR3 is CASSYSGGGTYNEQFF. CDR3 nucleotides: TGTGCCAGCAGTTACTCTGGCGGGGGGACTTACAATGAGCAGTTCTTC.

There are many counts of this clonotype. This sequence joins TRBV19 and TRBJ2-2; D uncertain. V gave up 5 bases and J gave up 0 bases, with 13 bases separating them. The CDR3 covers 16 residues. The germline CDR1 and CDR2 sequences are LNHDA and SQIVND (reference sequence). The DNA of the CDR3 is TGTGCCAGTAGTGGTCGGGCTGCGGCGAACACCGGGGAGCTGTTTTTT. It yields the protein CASSGRAAANTGELFF. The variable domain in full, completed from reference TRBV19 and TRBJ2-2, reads DGGITQSPKYLFRKEGQNVTLSCEQNLNHDAMYWYRQDPGQGLRLIYYSQIVNDFQKGDIAEGYSVSREKKESFPLTVTSAQKNPTAFYLCASSGRAAANTGELFFGEGSRLTVL.

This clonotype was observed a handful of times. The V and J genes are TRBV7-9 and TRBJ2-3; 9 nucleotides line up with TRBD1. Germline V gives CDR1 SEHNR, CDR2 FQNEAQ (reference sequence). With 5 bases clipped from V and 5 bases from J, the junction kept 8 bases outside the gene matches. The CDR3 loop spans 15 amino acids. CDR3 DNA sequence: TGTGCCAGCAGCCTCGACAGGGGGATTGGAGATACGCAGTATTTT. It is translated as CASSLDRGIGDTQYF.

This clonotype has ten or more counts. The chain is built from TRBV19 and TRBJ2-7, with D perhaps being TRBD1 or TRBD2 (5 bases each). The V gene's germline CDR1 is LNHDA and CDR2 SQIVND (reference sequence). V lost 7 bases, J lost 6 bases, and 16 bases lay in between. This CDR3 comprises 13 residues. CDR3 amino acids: CASKIRGAAEQYF. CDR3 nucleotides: TGTGCCAGTAAAATCCGGGGCGCGGCCGAGCAGTACTTC.

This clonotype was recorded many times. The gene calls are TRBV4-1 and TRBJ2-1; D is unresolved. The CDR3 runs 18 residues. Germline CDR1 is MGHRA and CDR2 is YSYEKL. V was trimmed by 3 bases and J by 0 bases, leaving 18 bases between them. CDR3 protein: CASSHPVEPRSSYNEQFF. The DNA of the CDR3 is TGCGCCAGCAGCCATCCGGTGGAGCCCCGAAGCTCCTACAATGAGCAGTTCTTC.

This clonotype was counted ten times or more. The CDR3 nucleotides are TGTGCCAGCAGTTTAGAGGAGGGGGAACTGTTTTTT. It codes for CASSLEEGELFF. This chain links TRBV12-3 or TRBV12-4 with TRBJ1-4; tentatively, D is TRBD1 (6 bases). Trimming removed 1 base at V and 12 bases at J, with 9 bases between. This CDR3 is 12 amino acids long.